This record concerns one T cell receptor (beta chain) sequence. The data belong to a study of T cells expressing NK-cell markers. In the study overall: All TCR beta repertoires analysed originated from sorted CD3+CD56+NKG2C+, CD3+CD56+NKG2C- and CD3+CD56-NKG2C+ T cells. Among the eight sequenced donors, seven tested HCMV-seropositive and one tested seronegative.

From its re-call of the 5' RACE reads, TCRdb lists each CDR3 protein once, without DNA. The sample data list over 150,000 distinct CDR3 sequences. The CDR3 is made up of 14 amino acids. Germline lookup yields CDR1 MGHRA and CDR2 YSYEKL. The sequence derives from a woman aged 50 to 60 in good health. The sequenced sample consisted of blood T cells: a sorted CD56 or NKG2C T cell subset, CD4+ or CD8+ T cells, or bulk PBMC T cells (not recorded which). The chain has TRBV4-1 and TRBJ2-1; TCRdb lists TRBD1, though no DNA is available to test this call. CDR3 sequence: CASSRTAPGNEQFF.